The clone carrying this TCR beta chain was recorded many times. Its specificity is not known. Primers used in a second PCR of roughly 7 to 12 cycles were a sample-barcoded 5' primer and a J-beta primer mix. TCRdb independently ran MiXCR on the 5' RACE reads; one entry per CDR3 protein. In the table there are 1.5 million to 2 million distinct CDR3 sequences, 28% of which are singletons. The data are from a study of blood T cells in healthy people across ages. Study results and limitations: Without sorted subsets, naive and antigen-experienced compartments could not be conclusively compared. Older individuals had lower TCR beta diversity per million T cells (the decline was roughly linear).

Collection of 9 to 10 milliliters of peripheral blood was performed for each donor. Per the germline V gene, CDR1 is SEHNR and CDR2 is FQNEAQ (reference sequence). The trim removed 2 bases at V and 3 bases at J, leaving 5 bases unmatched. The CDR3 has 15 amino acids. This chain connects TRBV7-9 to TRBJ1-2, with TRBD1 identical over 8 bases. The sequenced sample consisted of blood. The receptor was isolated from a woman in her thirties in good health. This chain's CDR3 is CASSLSDRGDYGYTF. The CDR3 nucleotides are TGTGCCAGCAGCTTATCCGACAGGGGAGACTATGGCTACACCTTC.